This T cell receptor beta chain was sequenced during a study of T cell responses to AZD1222 COVID-19 vaccine. Measured with immunoSEQ multiplex PCR; TCRdb has only the in-frame clones, and not every one. The sample has 180,000 or so clones; approximately 90% are singletons. Analysis merged second doses at about 4 or about 12 weeks. The TCR comes from an adult who received the AZD1222 COVID-19 vaccine. The input for sequencing was peripheral blood, taken 28 days after the second AZD1222 dose.

The CDR3 DNA reads TGCAGTGCTAGTACCGGGACAGGGGTTAATCAGCCCCAGCATTTT. Translated, it gives CSASTGTGVNQPQHF. This chain connects TRBV20-1 to TRBJ1-5; 10 nucleotides line up with TRBD1. The CDR3 length is 15 residues. Germline lookup yields CDR1 DFQATT and CDR2 SNEGSKA (reference sequence). Unmatched junction bases numbered 6, after V lost 3 bases and J lost 4 bases.